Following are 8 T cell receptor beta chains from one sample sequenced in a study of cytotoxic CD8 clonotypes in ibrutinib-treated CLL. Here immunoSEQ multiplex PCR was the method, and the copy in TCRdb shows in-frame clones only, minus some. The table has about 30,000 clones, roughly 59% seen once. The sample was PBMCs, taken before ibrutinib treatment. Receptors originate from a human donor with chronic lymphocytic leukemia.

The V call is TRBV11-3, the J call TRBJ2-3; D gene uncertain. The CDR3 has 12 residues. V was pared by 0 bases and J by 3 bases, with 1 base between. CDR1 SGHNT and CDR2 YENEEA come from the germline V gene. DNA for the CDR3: TGTGCCAGCAGCTTAGAGACAGATACGCAGTATTTT. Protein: CASSLETDTQYF.

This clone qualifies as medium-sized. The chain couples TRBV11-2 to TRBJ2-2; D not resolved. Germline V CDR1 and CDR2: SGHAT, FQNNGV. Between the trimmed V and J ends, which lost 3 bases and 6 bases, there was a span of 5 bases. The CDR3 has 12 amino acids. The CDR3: CASSFVPGELFF. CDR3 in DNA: TGTGCCAGCAGCTTCGTCCCCGGGGAGCTGTTTTTT.

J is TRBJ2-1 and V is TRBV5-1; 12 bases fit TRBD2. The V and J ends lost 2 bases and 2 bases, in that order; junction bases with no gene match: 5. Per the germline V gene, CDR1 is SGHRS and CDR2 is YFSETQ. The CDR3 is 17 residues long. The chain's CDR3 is CASSLKRTSGTYNEQFF. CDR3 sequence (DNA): TGCGCCAGCAGCTTAAAGAGGACTAGCGGGACCTACAATGAGCAGTTCTTC. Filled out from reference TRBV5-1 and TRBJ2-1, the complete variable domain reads KAGVTQTPRYLIKTRGQQVTLSCSPISGHRSVSWYQQTPGQGLQFLFEYFSETQRNKGNFPGRFSGRQFSNSRSEMNVSTLELGDSALYLCASSLKRTSGTYNEQFFGPGTRLTVL.

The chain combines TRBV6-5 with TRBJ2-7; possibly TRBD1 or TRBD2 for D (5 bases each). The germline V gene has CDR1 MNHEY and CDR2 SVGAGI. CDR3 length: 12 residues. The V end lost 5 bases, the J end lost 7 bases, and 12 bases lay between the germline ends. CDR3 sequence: CASSPWGWEQYF. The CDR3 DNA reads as TGTGCCAGCAGTCCATGGGGGTGGGAGCAGTACTTC.

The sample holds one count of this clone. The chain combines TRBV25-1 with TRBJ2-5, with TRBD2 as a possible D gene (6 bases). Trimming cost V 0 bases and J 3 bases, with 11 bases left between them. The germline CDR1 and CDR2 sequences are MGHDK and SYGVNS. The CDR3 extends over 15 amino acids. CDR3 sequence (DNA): TGTGCCAGCAGTGAATACCCCGGACTAAAAGAGACCCAGTACTTC. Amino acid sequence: CASSEYPGLKETQYF.

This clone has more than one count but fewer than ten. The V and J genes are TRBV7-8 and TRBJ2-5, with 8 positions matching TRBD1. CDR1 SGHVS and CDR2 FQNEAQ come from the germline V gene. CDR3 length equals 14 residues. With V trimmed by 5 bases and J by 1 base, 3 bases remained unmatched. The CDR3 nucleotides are TGTGCCAGCAGCGCCGGACAGGGCCAAGAGACCCAGTACTTC. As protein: CASSAGQGQETQYF.

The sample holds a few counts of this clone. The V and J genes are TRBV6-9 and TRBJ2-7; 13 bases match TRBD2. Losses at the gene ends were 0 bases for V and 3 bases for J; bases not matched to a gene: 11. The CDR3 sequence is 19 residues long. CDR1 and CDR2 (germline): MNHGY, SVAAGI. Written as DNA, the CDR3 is TGTGCCAGCAGTTATTCGATAGGACCCCGGACTAGCGGGAGCTACGAGCAGTACTTC. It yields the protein CASSYSIGPRTSGSYEQYF.

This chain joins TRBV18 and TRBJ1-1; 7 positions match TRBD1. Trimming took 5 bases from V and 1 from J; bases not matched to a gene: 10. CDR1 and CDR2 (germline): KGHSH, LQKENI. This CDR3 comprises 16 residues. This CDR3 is CASSSEVPGGNTEAFF. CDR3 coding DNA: TGTGCCAGCTCATCCGAGGTCCCAGGGGGGAACACTGAAGCTTTCTTT.